The clone carrying this T cell receptor beta chain occurred a few times. The antigen is not known. The data were obtained in a study of blood T cells in healthy people across ages. Study-wide points: For the donors, CMV status was unknown and possibly confounded expanded clonotype changes. Aged donors had fewer naive CD4+ cells and lower diversity than long-lived donors.

Next came a second PCR, run for 7 to 11 cycles, which used a sample-barcoded 5' primer along with a J-beta primer mix. TCRdb reprocessed the 5' RACE reads via MiXCR and lists one record per CDR3 protein. The sample gives 1,500,000 or so distinct CDR3 sequences, approximately 63% of which show up once; over 5% is in the top ten. The junction had 4 bases not matched to a gene; V was cut back by 4 bases and J by 2 bases. The CDR3 is 14 residues long. The V gene's germline CDR1 is SQVTM and CDR2 ANQGSEA. Sequencing was done on a sample of blood. J is TRBJ2-1 and V is TRBV29-1; TRBD2 matches 8 bases. The sequence derives from a man aged 18 to 29 in good health. This chain's CDR3 is CSVVGLVAYNEQFF. CDR3 bases: TGCAGCGTTGTGGGACTAGTCGCCTACAATGAGCAGTTCTTC.